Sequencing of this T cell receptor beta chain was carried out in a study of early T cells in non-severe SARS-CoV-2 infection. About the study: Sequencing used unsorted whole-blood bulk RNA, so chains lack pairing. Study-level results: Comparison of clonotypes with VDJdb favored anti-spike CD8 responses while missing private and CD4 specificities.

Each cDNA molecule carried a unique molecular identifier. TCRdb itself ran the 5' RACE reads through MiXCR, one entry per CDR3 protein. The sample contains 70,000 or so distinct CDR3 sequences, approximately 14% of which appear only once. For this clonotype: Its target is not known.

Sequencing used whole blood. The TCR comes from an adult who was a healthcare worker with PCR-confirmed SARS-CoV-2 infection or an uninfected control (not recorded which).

CDR3 bases: TGTGCCAGCAGTTTAACCCCAGGGGTGAACACTGAAGCTTTCTTT. It codes for CASSLTPGVNTEAFF. V and J are TRBV27 and TRBJ1-1; D may be TRBD1 (6 bases). CDR1 and CDR2 (germline): MNHEY, SMNVEV (reference sequence). The CDR3 runs to 15 residues. V lost 2 bases to trimming and J lost 0 bases, with 10 bases between them.